This section outlines one TCR beta chain sequence together with its context. Compared with germline, one end of the junction differs, possibly owing to a read error. This CDR3 comprises 15 residues. Germline V gene lookup returns CDR1 SSHAT and CDR2 FNYEAQ (reference sequence). One entry per CDR3 protein results from TCRdb running MiXCR on the RT-PCR reads. The sample lists about 160,000 distinct CDR3 sequences, over 30% occurring once. This entry belongs to a study of patients and donors after allogeneic stem cell transplantation. The chain recombines TRBV7-7 with TRBJ2-1, with D perhaps TRBD1 (6 bases). The clonotype comes from a human donor who was either an allogeneic HSCT recipient or a stem cell or donor lymphocyte infusion donor (not recorded which). It is not recorded whose cells these are; they may come from a transplant donor. Sequencing input: blood, either unsorted or a sorted T cell fraction (not recorded which). In DNA, the CDR3 is TGTGCTAGCAGCCCCGGAGTATGGGGGCTGAATGAGCAGTTCTTC. It codes for CASSPGVWGLNEQFF. Full variable domain (rest looked up from reference TRBV7-7 and TRBJ2-1): GAGVSQSPRYKVTKRGQDVTLRCDPISSHATLYWYQQALGQGPEFLTYFNYEAQPDKSGLPSDRFSAERPEGSISTLTIQRTEQRDSAMYRCASSPGVWGLNEQFFGPGTRLTVL.